Below, 16 T cell receptor beta chains from the same sample are listed, as sequenced in a study of shared clonotypes between healthy human individuals (dated by TCRdb to 2018 to 2021). The method behind the library was the immunoSEQ multiplex PCR assay. TCRdb stores this immuneACCESS table with in-frame sequences only. Part of the clones is absent; in the studies checked, under half of the shortfall reflects unresolved V genes, and no reason is known for the rest. The sample table lists more than 400,000 clones, about 84% of them with a count of one. In total, the top ten clones hold more than 9.5% of the sample. The sequencing sample was made of PBMCs. The receptors were sampled from a middle-aged woman in good health. Some clones in this sample may be carry-over from other donors' samples.

As concerns this clone: A junction end diverges from the germline sequence, so it may reflect a read error. The chain is built from TRBV18 and TRBJ2-7; TRBD1 matches 8 bases. CDR1 and CDR2 from the germline V gene are KGHSH and LQKENI. The CDR3 consists of 16 residues. The DNA for the CDR3 is TGTGCCAGCTCACCCCTCGGGTCAGGGGGCTCCAACGAGCAGTACTTC. Its translation: CASSPLGSGGSNEQYF.

On this clone: This sequence is one base from a far larger clone and is likely a read error. The chain uses TRBV6-5 and TRBJ2-5, with 9 bases that match TRBD1. In germline, CDR1 is MNHEY, CDR2 SVGAGI. CDR3 length: 15 residues. This CDR3 reads CASSPPGTGFHEQHF. The CDR3 nucleotides are TGTGCCAGCAGCCCGCCCGGGACAGGGTTTCACGAGCAGCACTTC.

With regard to this clone: This probably arose from a read error, given a far larger clone one base away. Different DNA sequences within this sample yield the same CDR3. This chain links TRBV4-2 with TRBJ2-3, with D tentatively TRBD2 (6 bases). V shed 1 base and J shed 4 bases, with 18 bases lying between them. In germline, CDR1 is LGHNA, CDR2 YNFKEQ. The CDR3 spans 17 residues. The CDR3 DNA follows: TGTGCCAGCAGCCAAGCTACTAGCTCGGGAGTGGCAGATACGCAGTATTTT. Protein: CASSQATSSGVADTQYF.

The chain joins TRBV28 to TRBJ2-3; no definite D call. The CDR3 contains 12 residues. The V gene lost 5 bases and the J gene lost 0 bases, with 3 bases spanning the gap. Looked up from germline, CDR1 is MDHEN and CDR2 is SYDVKM. CDR3: CASSLSTDTQYF. Written as DNA, the CDR3 is TGTGCCAGCAGTCTAAGCACAGATACGCAGTATTTT.

V usage is TRBV15 and J usage is TRBJ1-1, with D hard to call. With 7 bases removed from V and 6 bases from J, the gap between germline ends came to 27 bases. The V gene's germline CDR1 is LNHNV and CDR2 YYDKDF (reference sequence). CDR3 length equals 17 residues. In DNA form, the CDR3 reads TGTGCCACCACTTATAGTAGAGATATCGTCCGGGGTTCTGAAGCTTTCTTT. Protein product: CATTYSRDIVRGSEAFF.

This clone was counted between two and nine times. The chain recombines TRBV2 with TRBJ1-2; D is possibly TRBD1 (6 bases). The germline V gene encodes CDR1 SNHLY and CDR2 FYNNEI. The V and J ends lost 6 bases and 8 bases respectively, with 22 bases between them. The CDR3 has 15 amino acids. The CDR3 is CASSAVTGRSEGYTF. CDR3 bases: TGTGCCAGCAGCGCCGTCACAGGGAGGTCGGAAGGCTACACCTTC.

This chain links TRBV5-1 with TRBJ2-2; D gene uncertain. Germline CDR1 is SGHRS and CDR2 is YFSETQ. The CDR3 consists of 17 residues. Trimming removed 1 base from V and 3 bases from J, with 16 bases in between. CDR3 sequence (DNA): TGCGCCAGCAGCTTGAGGGCTTACATCGAGGACACCGGGGAGCTGTTTTTT. Amino acids: CASSLRAYIEDTGELFF.

A note on this clone: This sequence is one base from a far larger clone and is likely a read error. The gene calls are TRBV9 and TRBJ2-1; unclear D gene. V gave up 4 bases and J gave up 4 bases, with 6 bases separating them. This CDR3 is built from 12 residues. Germline loops: CDR1 SGDLS, CDR2 YYNGEE. CDR3 coding DNA: TGTGCCAGCAGCTTCTCGTACAATGAGCAGTTCTTC. Translated: CASSFSYNEQFF.

The gene calls are TRBV5-4 and TRBJ1-1; 7 bases are a match to TRBD1. V shed 2 bases, J shed 9 bases, and the junction held 16 bases outside the gene matches. Germline V gene data show CDR1 as SGHNT and CDR2 as YYREEE (reference sequence). The CDR3 consists of 16 residues. DNA of the CDR3: TGTGCCAGCAGCTTATTACAGACTCGGGACAGCCCAAAAGCTTTCTTT. Amino acid sequence: CASSLLQTRDSPKAFF.

The V gene is TRBV6-5, the J gene TRBJ1-2, with 7 bases that match TRBD1. The J segment lost 1 base and the V segment lost 2 bases, leaving 4 bases of the junction unmatched. The CDR3 totals 15 residues. The V gene's germline CDR1 is MNHEY and CDR2 SVGAGI. The CDR3 DNA reads as TGTGCCAGCAGTTACGGCCACAGGGGTAACTATGGCTACACCTTC. This gives the protein CASSYGHRGNYGYTF.

This chain connects TRBV29-1 to TRBJ2-4; D unresolved. This CDR3 has 13 amino acids. The germline V and J ends were trimmed by 3 bases and 1 base, with 7 bases remaining between them. Germline V gene lookup returns CDR1 SQVTM and CDR2 ANQGSEA. In nucleotides, the CDR3 is TGCAGCGTTGAGGCGCAGGCCAAAAACATTCAGTACTTC. It yields the protein CSVEAQAKNIQYF.

J is TRBJ2-7 and V is TRBV6-1, with TRBD2 as a possible D gene (5 bases). V gave up 10 bases and J gave up 4 bases, with 20 bases separating them. From germline, CDR1 is MNHNS and CDR2 SASEGT. This CDR3 has 14 amino acids. CDR3 nucleotide sequence: TGTGCCATACAAAGGAGCGGCAGAAGATACGAGCAGTACTTC. It codes for CAIQRSGRRYEQYF.

The sample holds many counts of this clone. The chain uses TRBV5-1 and TRBJ1-1; D is undetermined. Trimming pared 0 bases from V and 4 bases from J, leaving 10 bases between. Germline V gene sequence: CDR1 SGHRS, CDR2 YFSETQ. CDR3 length: 14 amino acids. The CDR3 nucleotides are TGCGCCAGCAGCTTGGGTCTATATGGCACTGAAGCTTTCTTT. Translated: CASSLGLYGTEAFF.

The CDR3 sequence is CASSLGAGQDQETQYF. CDR3 sequence (DNA): TGCGCCAGCAGCTTGGGGGCGGGACAAGACCAAGAGACCCAGTACTTC. The chain couples TRBV5-1 to TRBJ2-5; D possibly matches TRBD1 or TRBD2 (6 bases each). CDR1 is SGHRS and CDR2 is YFSETQ in the germline V gene. This CDR3 has 16 amino acids. V lost 0 bases and J lost 0, with 12 bases in between.

This clone showed up just a few times. V and J are TRBV18 and TRBJ2-7; D is perhaps TRBD1 or TRBD2 (5 bases each). The CDR3 has 14 amino acids. The V end lost 3 bases, the J end lost 5 bases, and 14 bases lay between the germline ends. Germline lookup yields CDR1 KGHSH and CDR2 LQKENI. CDR3 nucleotide sequence: TGTGCCAGCTCACCGTGGGGGAAAGGCGACGAGCAGTACTTC. Amino acids: CASSPWGKGDEQYF.

The chain employs TRBV28 and TRBJ1-3, with TRBD1 as a possible D gene (5 bases). The germline V and J ends were trimmed by 9 bases and 0 bases, with 9 bases remaining between them. The CDR3 totals 13 residues. Germline V lookup: CDR1 MDHEN, CDR2 SYDVKM. As DNA, the CDR3 is TGTGCCAGTGGGACCTTCTCTGGAAACACCATATATTTT. Protein product: CASGTFSGNTIYF.